Below, 19 T cell receptor beta chains from the same sample are listed, as sequenced in a study of neurological immune-mediated disorders. TCRdb re-derived calls from the 5' RACE reads in MiXCR, one entry per CDR3 protein. The data contain approximately 87,000 distinct CDR3 sequences, 13% to 15% of them singletons. Sequenced sample: PBMCs. Receptor source: a woman in her fifties or sixties in good health.

The table lists this clonotype with many counts. The chain combines TRBV5-6 with TRBJ2-1; D unresolved. V dropped 3 bases and J dropped 0 bases, with 10 bases sitting between them. CDR1 is SGHDT and CDR2 is YYEEEE in the germline V gene. There are 15 residues in the CDR3. The CDR3, as DNA: TGTGCCAGCAGCTCCTATCCGAGCTCCTACAATGAGCAGTTCTTC. As protein: CASSSYPSSYNEQFF.

Many counts were recorded for this clonotype. The rearrangement joins TRBV5-1 to TRBJ2-7, with D tentatively TRBD1 (6 bases). Between the trimmed V and J ends, which lost 4 bases and 5 bases, there was a span of 16 bases. The CDR3 loop spans 14 amino acids. Looked up from germline, CDR1 is SGHRS and CDR2 is YFSETQ. The CDR3 spells CASSPPGVDNEQYF. The CDR3 DNA reads TGCGCCAGCAGCCCTCCAGGGGTGGACAACGAGCAGTACTTC.

The table lists this clonotype with many counts. The chain employs TRBV10-1 and TRBJ2-2; tentatively, D is TRBD2 (7 bases). The V end lost 10 bases, the J end lost 3 bases, and 15 bases lay between the germline ends. This CDR3 is built from 14 residues. CDR1 WNHNN and CDR2 SYGVQD come from the germline V gene (reference sequence). CDR3 region: CATGRGGDTGELFF. The CDR3 nucleotides are TGCGCCACCGGCCGAGGGGGGGACACCGGGGAGCTGTTTTTT.

The chain carries TRBV11-2 and TRBJ2-1, with 14 bases that match TRBD2. This CDR3 region has 19 residues. The trim removed 6 bases at V and 9 bases at J, leaving 19 bases unmatched. CDR1 is SGHAT and CDR2 is FQNNGV in the germline V gene. CDR3 region: CASSSTPGLAGEGGIEQFF. CDR3 nucleotides: TGTGCCAGCAGTTCTACACCGGGACTAGCGGGAGAAGGCGGTATTGAGCAGTTCTTC.

This clonotype showed up many times. This sequence joins TRBV5-1 and TRBJ1-6; D unresolved. The ends were cut back, 0 bases at V and 8 bases at J, with 3 bases in the middle. The V gene's germline CDR1 is SGHRS and CDR2 YFSETQ. This CDR3 is built from 12 residues. The CDR3 here is CASSLEDSPLHF. The CDR3 coding sequence is TGCGCCAGCAGCTTGGAGGATTCACCCCTCCACTTT.

This clonotype was seen many times. The chain recombines TRBV12-3 or TRBV12-4 with TRBJ2-1; 11 nucleotides line up with TRBD2. There are 17 residues in the CDR3. J lost 8 bases, V lost 5 bases, and 14 bases had no gene match. The DNA of the CDR3 is TGTGCCAGCAGTAAACTAGCGGGGGTGCGGGACGGGGATGAGCAGTTCTTC. Translation: CASSKLAGVRDGDEQFF.

Many counts were recorded for this clonotype. V usage is TRBV7-2 and J usage is TRBJ2-3; no firm D call. The germline V gene encodes CDR1 SGHTA and CDR2 FQGNSA. Between the trimmed V and J ends, which lost 5 bases and 0 bases, there was a span of 3 bases. This CDR3 has 12 amino acids. This CDR3 reads CASSPSTDTQYF. CDR3 nucleotides: TGTGCCAGCAGCCCAAGCACAGATACGCAGTATTTT.

This clonotype was recorded at least ten times. The CDR3 region has the DNA TGCGCCAGCAGCTTGGGTGGGACAGGGAGGCAAGAGACCCAGTACTTC. Translation: CASSLGGTGRQETQYF. This chain uses TRBV5-1 with TRBJ2-5; TRBD1 agrees at 9 bases. The ends lost 0 bases at V and 2 bases at J; junction bases unmatched: 5. The CDR3 is 16 amino acids. The germline CDR1 and CDR2 sequences are SGHRS and YFSETQ. Full variable domain (outside the CDR3, taken from reference TRBV5-1 and TRBJ2-5): KAGVTQTPRYLIKTRGQQVTLSCSPISGHRSVSWYQQTPGQGLQFLFEYFSETQRNKGNFPGRFSGRQFSNSRSEMNVSTLELGDSALYLCASSLGGTGRQETQYFGPGTRLLVL.

This clonotype was seen at least ten times. V usage is TRBV14 and J usage is TRBJ2-3, with D maybe TRBD2 (5 bases). V lost 5 bases, J lost 1 base, and 13 bases lay in between. The germline V gene has CDR1 SGHDN and CDR2 FVKESK. This CDR3 comprises 15 residues. As DNA, the CDR3 is TGTGCCAGCAGCTCCCGCGGAGCGGGCACAGATACGCAGTATTTT. It specifies CASSSRGAGTDTQYF.

Many counts were recorded for this clonotype. CDR3 coding DNA: TGTGCCAGCAGTATAATGGGAACAGGGATTTCTAATGAAAAACTGTTTTTT. It yields the protein CASSIMGTGISNEKLFF. The V gene is TRBV28, the J gene TRBJ1-4; D is possibly TRBD1 (6 bases). Germline CDR1 MDHEN, CDR2 SYDVKM. The V and J ends lost 5 bases and 3 bases respectively, with 19 bases between them. The CDR3 has 17 amino acids.

This clonotype was counted ten times or more. This chain joins TRBV12-3 or TRBV12-4 and TRBJ2-2; D not resolved. The ends were cut back, 3 bases at V and 0 bases at J, with 8 bases in the middle. The length of the CDR3 is 15 residues. This CDR3 reads CASSFSDTNTGELFF. The CDR3 DNA sequence: TGTGCCAGCAGTTTCTCCGATACGAACACCGGGGAGCTGTTTTTT.

The chain joins TRBV18 to TRBJ2-3, with D unresolved. Germline CDR1 is KGHSH and CDR2 is LQKENI. CDR3 length: 11 residues. V was trimmed by 3 bases and J by 6 bases, leaving 4 bases between them. CDR3 sequence: CASSPTDTQYF. As DNA, the CDR3 is TGTGCCAGCTCACCGACGGATACGCAGTATTTT.

This clonotype appeared many times. V and J are TRBV5-1 and TRBJ2-3; D gene uncertain. The CDR3 length is 18 residues. In germline, CDR1 is SGHRS, CDR2 YFSETQ. The ends were cut back, 4 bases at V and 0 bases at J, with 21 bases in the middle. The CDR3 protein is CASSPTGQPGTSTDTQYF. The CDR3 nucleotides read TGCGCCAGCAGCCCCACCGGGCAGCCTGGCACTAGCACAGATACGCAGTATTTT.

There are many counts of this clonotype. The rearrangement joins TRBV7-2 to TRBJ2-7; D unclear. V was shortened by 8 bases and J by 0 bases, with 14 bases between the two germline ends. Germline assignment: CDR1 SGHTA and CDR2 FQGNSA. CDR3 length: 14 residues. The CDR3: CASLSSLSSYEQYF. The CDR3, as DNA: TGTGCCAGCTTGAGCAGCCTCAGCTCCTACGAGCAGTACTTC. The whole variable domain, filled in from reference TRBV7-2 and TRBJ2-7, reads GAGVSQSPSNKVTEKGKDVELRCDPISGHTALYWYRQSLGQGLEFLIYFQGNSAPDKSGLPSDRFSAERTGGSVSTLTIQRTQQEDSAVYLCASLSSLSSYEQYFGPGTRLTVT.

Ten or more counts support this clonotype. This rearrangement joins TRBV28 to TRBJ2-7; 9 positions match TRBD2. The CDR3 extends over 15 amino acids. The germline V gene encodes CDR1 MDHEN and CDR2 SYDVKM. After removal of 4 bases from V and 5 bases from J, the junction contained 9 bases not matched to a gene. DNA for the CDR3: TGTGCCAGCAGTTGGGTAGCGGGAGAGCACGACGAGCAGTACTTC. The encoded protein is CASSWVAGEHDEQYF.

The chain combines TRBV12-3 or TRBV12-4 with TRBJ2-2, with D unclear. The V end was cut by 7 bases, the J end by 7 bases, with 10 bases between. This CDR3 has 12 amino acids. The CDR3 protein is CASTYSDGELFF. DNA of the CDR3: TGTGCCAGCACCTACAGTGACGGGGAGCTGTTTTTT.

Ten or more counts support this clonotype. CDR3: CASSYGTPRTDTQYF. The CDR3 nucleotides are TGTGCCAGCAGTTACGGGACTCCCCGCACAGATACGCAGTATTTT. V and J are TRBV6-2 or TRBV6-3 and TRBJ2-3, with a tentative D call TRBD2 (6 bases). The CDR3 runs to 15 residues. V was pared by 2 bases and J by 1 base, with 10 bases between. Germline CDR1 reads MNHEY; CDR2 reads SVGEGT.

This clonotype was picked up many times. The chain has TRBV20-1 and TRBJ2-3, with TRBD2 identical over 7 bases. The germline V gene has CDR1 DFQATT and CDR2 SNEGSKA (reference sequence). This CDR3 has 16 amino acids. V shed 1 base, J shed 1 base, and the junction held 8 bases outside the gene matches. The CDR3 DNA reads TGCAGTGCTAGAGGGGGGAGTGCGGGGGGCACAGATACGCAGTATTTT. It yields the protein CSARGGSAGGTDTQYF.

This clonotype has ten or more counts. This chain joins TRBV4-2 and TRBJ1-5; D perhaps matches TRBD1 (5 bases). The V end lost 0 bases, the J end lost 6 bases, and 9 bases lay between the germline ends. The V gene's germline CDR1 is LGHNA and CDR2 YNFKEQ. The CDR3 has 14 amino acids. The CDR3 coding sequence is TGTGCCAGCAGCCAAGAAAGGGGAACTCAGCCCCAGCATTTT. Translated: CASSQERGTQPQHF.